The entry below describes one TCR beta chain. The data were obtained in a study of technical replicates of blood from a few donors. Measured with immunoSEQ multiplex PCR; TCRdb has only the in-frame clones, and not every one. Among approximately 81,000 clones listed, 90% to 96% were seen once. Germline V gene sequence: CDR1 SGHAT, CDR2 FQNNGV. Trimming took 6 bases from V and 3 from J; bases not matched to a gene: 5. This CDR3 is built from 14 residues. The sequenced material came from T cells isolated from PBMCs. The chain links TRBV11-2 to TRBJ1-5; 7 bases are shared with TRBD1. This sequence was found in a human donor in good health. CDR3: CASRHQGDNQPQHF. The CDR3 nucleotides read TGTGCCAGCAGACACCAGGGGGACAATCAGCCCCAGCATTTT. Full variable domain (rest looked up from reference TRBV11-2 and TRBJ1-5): EAGVAQSPRYKIIEKRQSVAFWCNPISGHATLYWYQQILGQGPKLLIQFQNNGVVDDSQLPKDRFSAERLKGVDSTLKIQPAKLEDSAVYLCASRHQGDNQPQHFGDGTRLSIL.